This is a list of T cell receptor beta chains from one sample in a study of T cell responses to AZD1222 COVID-19 vaccine. The method was immunoSEQ multiplex PCR; TCRdb's version includes in-frame clones alone and lacks a portion of them. The sample shows under 150,000 clones, roughly 91% of them seen only once. Source: peripheral blood, taken on day 0 of MenACWY control vaccination. Receptors originate from an adult in good health. Each CDR3 is given with its conserved first and last residue. A D gene is named only where the DNA matches it firmly. Only some rows state a clone size, as once, few, many or a class for expanded clones.

J gene	clone size	V gene	D gene	CDR3 protein	CDR3 DNA
TRBJ2-2	once	TRBV19	NA	CASSPLSSANTGELFF	TGTGCCAGTAGCCCCTTGAGCAGCGCGAACACCGGGGAGCTGTTTTTT
TRBJ1-5	NA	TRBV7-8	NA	CASSLALGSNQPQHF	TGTGCCAGCAGCTTAGCGCTGGGTAGCAATCAGCCCCAGCATTTT
TRBJ2-2	NA	TRBV11-2	TRBD2	CASQVLAGQNTGELFF	TGTGCCAGCCAAGTCCTAGCGGGGCAGAACACCGGGGAGCTGTTTTTT
TRBJ2-7	once	TRBV27	NA	CASSPGLRSDYEQYF	TGTGCCAGCAGTCCTGGACTGAGGTCGGACTACGAGCAGTACTTC
TRBJ1-6	NA	TRBV27	NA	CASKRASPDNSPLHF	TGTGCCTCTAAGAGGGCTTCCCCAGATAATTCACCCCTCCACTTT
TRBJ2-2	NA	TRBV7-9	NA	CASSLAAQANTGELFF	TGTGCCAGCAGCTTAGCTGCGCAGGCGAACACCGGGGAGCTGTTTTTT
TRBJ2-3	NA	TRBV12-3/TRBV12-4	NA	CASSSTQDTQYF	TGTGCCAGCAGTTCGACACAAGATACGCAGTATTTT
TRBJ2-5	NA	TRBV6-5	TRBD2	CASSYSMSSGQETQYF	TGTGCCAGCAGTTACTCGATGTCTAGCGGCCAAGAGACCCAGTACTTC
TRBJ1-1	NA	TRBV12-3/TRBV12-4	NA	CASSGTMNTEAFF	TGTGCCAGCAGCGGCACGATGAACACTGAAGCTTTCTTT
TRBJ2-5	NA	TRBV5-4	NA	CASSLAAQETQYF	TGTGCCAGCAGCTTGGCCGCCCAAGAGACCCAGTACTTC
TRBJ2-7	NA	TRBV27	TRBD2	CASSGLASGNDEQYF	TGTGCCAGCAGTGGGCTCGCTAGCGGGAACGACGAGCAGTACTTC
TRBJ2-7	once	TRBV7-4	NA	CASSLGGRGRVYEQYF	TGTGCCAGCAGCTTAGGGGGACGGGGTCGGGTCTACGAGCAGTACTTC
TRBJ2-1	NA	TRBV11-3	NA	CASSLVRLGGGEQFF	TGTGCCAGCAGCTTAGTGAGACTAGGGGGGGGAGAGCAGTTCTTC
TRBJ2-7	NA	TRBV20-1	TRBD1	CSASFLDRGRYGSYEQYF	TGCAGTGCTAGTTTCTTGGACAGGGGACGATATGGGAGCTACGAGCAGTACTTC
TRBJ2-3	NA	TRBV5-1	TRBD2	CATRLAGQADTQYF	TGCGCCACCCGACTAGCGGGACAAGCAGATACGCAGTATTTT
TRBJ2-2	once	TRBV27	NA	CASRGSANTGELFF	TGTGCCTCCAGGGGCTCCGCGAACACCGGGGAGCTGTTTTTT
TRBJ1-1	NA	TRBV5-1	NA	CASSLVSAVGVNTEAFF	TGCGCCAGCAGCTTGGTCAGTGCGGTGGGGGTGAACACTGAAGCTTTCTTT
TRBJ1-2	NA	TRBV7-8	TRBD1	CASSRGTVDYGYTF	TGTGCCAGCAGCCGAGGGACAGTAGACTATGGCTACACCTTC
TRBJ2-3	NA	TRBV7-3	TRBD2	CASSSVQRDRGTQYF	TGTGCCAGCAGCTCCGTCCAGCGGGATAGGGGTACGCAGTATTTT
TRBJ2-6	NA	TRBV29-1	NA	CSVEDLQAVDGANVLTF	TGCAGCGTTGAAGATCTGCAAGCTGTTGACGGGGCCAACGTCCTGACTTTC
TRBJ2-1	NA	TRBV2	NA	CASRGDSFNEQFF	TGTGCCAGCCGGGGGGACAGTTTCAATGAGCAGTTCTTC
TRBJ1-4	NA	TRBV15	NA	CATSRFLGSSTTNEKLFF	TGTGCCACCAGCAGATTTTTGGGATCTAGTACAACTAATGAAAAACTGTTTTTT
TRBJ2-2	NA	TRBV18	TRBD1	CASSPPAGQGAGELFF	TGTGCCAGCTCACCACCGGCGGGACAGGGAGCCGGGGAGCTGTTTTTT
TRBJ2-3	NA	TRBV9	TRBD2	CASSGGLAGTDTQYF	TGTGCCAGCAGCGGAGGACTAGCGGGAACAGATACGCAGTATTTT
TRBJ2-2	NA	TRBV9	TRBD2	CASTPSASGWGGELFF	TGTGCCAGCACCCCTTCGGCTAGCGGGTGGGGCGGGGAGCTGTTTTTT
TRBJ1-3	NA	TRBV7-8	TRBD1	CASSLEAGGISGNTIYF	TGTGCCAGCAGCTTAGAGGCAGGGGGCATCTCTGGAAACACCATATATTTT
TRBJ1-1	NA	TRBV7-9	TRBD1	CASSPDRADTLNTEAFF	TGTGCCAGCAGCCCGGACAGGGCGGATACTTTGAACACTGAAGCTTTCTTT
TRBJ2-5	NA	TRBV5-5	NA	CASSLEEALETQYF	TGTGCCAGCAGCTTGGAAGAGGCTCTAGAGACCCAGTACTTC
TRBJ1-2	NA	TRBV2	TRBD1	CASSGQGARGYTF	TGTGCCAGCAGCGGACAGGGGGCGCGGGGCTACACCTTC
TRBJ2-1	NA	TRBV7-7	TRBD2	CASSSGTSGYNEQFF	TGTGCCAGCAGTTCCGGGACTAGCGGATACAATGAGCAGTTCTTC
TRBJ2-5	NA	TRBV6-5	NA	CASSSVGGWEETQYF	TGTGCCAGCAGTTCCGTGGGAGGATGGGAAGAGACCCAGTACTTC
TRBJ1-3	NA	TRBV28	NA	CASRGRGVAGNTIYF	TGTGCCAGCAGAGGACGGGGAGTAGCTGGAAACACCATATATTTT
TRBJ2-7	NA	TRBV4-1	NA	CASSQDQPGVGVYEQYF	TGCGCCAGCAGCCAAGATCAGCCAGGGGTAGGTGTGTACGAGCAGTACTTC
TRBJ2-2	many	TRBV6-1	NA	CASSGPGRENTGELFF	TGTGCCAGCAGTGGCCCGGGCAGGGAGAACACCGGGGAGCTGTTTTTT
TRBJ2-5	NA	TRBV6-6	TRBD1	CASRVGQKYQETQYF	TGTGCCAGCCGGGTGGGACAGAAGTACCAAGAGACCCAGTACTTC
TRBJ1-2	NA	TRBV20-1	NA	CSVPSDGYTF	TGCAGTGTCCCGAGTGATGGCTACACCTTC
TRBJ2-1	once	TRBV11-3	NA	CASSFRETGNEQFF	TGTGCCAGCAGCTTTCGGGAGACGGGGAATGAGCAGTTCTTC
TRBJ2-5	NA	TRBV7-9	NA	CASSFYRGGETQYF	TGTGCCAGCAGCTTCTACAGGGGAGGGGAGACCCAGTACTTC
TRBJ1-5	NA	TRBV6-1	NA	CASSEAASNQPQHF	TGTGCCAGCAGTGAAGCCGCCAGCAATCAGCCCCAGCATTTT
TRBJ2-3	once	TRBV7-2	NA	CASSFAGSTDTQYF	TGTGCCAGCAGCTTCGCTGGGAGCACAGATACGCAGTATTTT
TRBJ2-3	NA	TRBV14	NA	CASSQDLGVDLDTQYF	TGTGCCAGCAGCCAAGATCTTGGAGTGGACCTAGATACGCAGTATTTT
TRBJ1-2	few	TRBV4-2	NA	CASSQEEGSTYGYTF	TGTGCCAGCAGCCAAGAAGAGGGCTCAACCTATGGCTACACCTTC
TRBJ1-4	NA	TRBV10-3	NA	CATSQVADEKLFF	TGTGCCACCTCCCAGGTGGCGGACGAAAAACTGTTTTTT
TRBJ2-1	NA	TRBV5-1	NA	CASSLLIGNEQFF	TGCGCCAGCAGCCTTCTTATCGGCAATGAGCAGTTCTTC
TRBJ2-7	NA	TRBV19	NA	CASSIRDGSYEQYF	TGTGCCAGTAGTATAAGGGACGGCTCCTACGAGCAGTACTTC
TRBJ2-7	NA	TRBV6-2/TRBV6-3	TRBD1	CASSYGQGVVYEQYF	TGTGCCAGCAGTTACGGACAGGGGGTCGTCTACGAGCAGTACTTC